The source of this TCR beta chain is a study of blood T cell repertoires in COVID-19. On the study more broadly: The United States, Italy and Spain provided the acute and convalescent COVID-19 samples. PBMCs, B-cell-depleted T cells, or T cells were the source of the cDNA or gDNA that made up the material.

This clone was observed a handful of times. With V trimmed by 3 bases and J by 4 bases, 10 bases remained unmatched. CDR1 and CDR2 (germline): SGHNT, YYREEE (reference sequence). The CDR3 runs to 15 residues. Self-reported history from a screening survey and questionnaire set each donor's cohort. Original handling: Amplification from reference gene primers served as the basis for estimated nucleated cell counts. Generated by immunoSEQ multiplex PCR, the TCRdb table keeps only in-frame clones and is missing some. The DNA was the basis for D and trimming; V, J and clone size are from that table. Of 150,000 to 200,000 clones in the sample, roughly nine tenths are singletons; the top ten hold around 1.2%.

The sample was PBMCs or T cells enriched from blood (not recorded which). V gene TRBV5-4 combines with J gene TRBJ2-7, with TRBD2 matching 7 bases. This sequence originates from a human donor with acute COVID-19. The donor label of this sample is uncertain. CDR3 in DNA: TGTGCCAGCAGCTCCCGGGGGGAGGCTTGGTACGAGCAGTACTTC. Translated: CASSSRGEAWYEQYF.